This TCR beta chain emerged from a study of PD-1 blockade in classical Hodgkin lymphoma (dated by TCRdb to the early 2020s). Broadly, across the study: Nivolumab dosing was 3 mg/kg intravenously every 2 weeks, continuing until either disease progression or unacceptable toxicity. To define a peripheral blood immune signature of response to PD-1 blockade in classical Hodgkin lymphoma, the study combined TCR beta sequencing with CyTOF.

Genomic DNA was isolated using the Qiagen DNeasy kit from unsorted PBMCs as well as from negatively selected CD4+ and CD8+ fractions. TCR beta CDR3 regions were subjected to amplification by immunoSEQ multiplex PCR with primers that anneal to V and J segments. Amplification bias was minimized using a synthetic immune receptor repertoire, and residual bias was removed computationally after sequencing. In the original analysis: Repertoire diversity was quantified as the Shannon entropy index using custom Python scripts. Unsorted, CD4+ and CD8+ repertoires were analyzed separately, except in combined analyses where CD4+ and CD8+ sequences were merged in silico. Clonal expansion was defined as at least a 2-fold frequency increase after treatment relative to C1D1, with a pseudocount of 0.5 for undetected baseline clones. Singleton clones were defined as clones with 0 or 1 copy at C1D1, and non-singleton clones were defined as clones with 2 or more copies. Clones expanded in unsorted samples were annotated as CD4+, CD8+ or unknown by matching protein sequences in sorted samples from the same patient. Wilcoxon tests were applied to paired samples to test diversity changes from C1D1 to C4D1. TCRdb took this table from immuneACCESS and kept in-frame rearrangements with V and J called. Such tables lack part of the clones; where checked against another copy, unresolved V genes explain under half of the gap, and the rest is unexplained. V, J and clone size are taken as reported in that table, and D and trimming were inferred from the DNA itself. The sample profile shows under 30,000 clones; around 71% of them were found once. In total, the top ten clones hold under 3.5% of the sample.

Summary of the overall study and its limitations: Baseline TCR diversity was reported to be lower in newly diagnosed patients than in healthy donors and to be lower still in relapsed/refractory patients. Trial patients with a complete response had baseline diversity similar to that of newly diagnosed patients, while partial responders and progressors had significantly lower diversity. Only a single clinical trial cohort was studied, and what caused the repertoire differences, possibly disease activity or prior therapy, remained undefined. Lower diversity was observed in patients in whom nivolumab was started less than 1 year after ASCT, and these patients were excluded from later analyses so that confounding by immune reconstitution would be avoided. By C4D1, a significant rise was seen in CD4+ TCR diversity but not in CD8+ TCR diversity (p=0.0027 vs p=0.16), and the rise was most apparent among complete responders (p=0.02).

The CDR3, from cysteine to phenylalanine, totals 15 residues. Of the read, only the CDR3 DNA is kept; its 45 bases are in frame from base 1. Trimming leaves V shorter by 6 bases and J shorter by 4 bases, with the junction holding 12 bases beyond the gene matches. The germline V gene provides CDR1 MNHNS and CDR2 SASEGT. On this clone itself: Its antigen remains unidentified. One base away there is no much larger clone; base qualities are not given.

The time point tag for this specimen amounts to: cycle 2 day 1 (C2D1) of nivolumab. Every trial patient had relapsed after autologous stem cell transplantation, and cohorts A, B and C differed in prior brentuximab vedotin exposure. A total of under 70 patients with relapsed/refractory classical Hodgkin lymphoma made up the trial cohort, and each patient's best overall response was complete response, partial response or progressive disease. Single-agent nivolumab was administered to trial patients in the multi-cohort phase II CheckMate 205 trial. An independent review committee assessed best overall response by applying the 2007 International Working Group response criteria. Trial PBMCs were collected immediately before nivolumab initiation (C1D1) and during therapy at cycle 2 day 1 and cycle 4 day 1. Peripheral blood was collected in 8 mL Vacutainer Cell Preparation Tubes, from which PBMCs were isolated by centrifugation and then cryopreserved.

The sample was peripheral blood mononuclear cells (PBMCs), taken before the second cycle of nivolumab. This receptor was obtained from a human donor with classical Hodgkin lymphoma. The rearrangement joined TRBV6-1 to TRBJ2-7, with TRBD1 matching 7 junction bases. The encoded CDR3 is CASRAAPGQTYEQYF. The DNA reads TGTGCCAGCAGGGCCGCCCCGGGACAGACTTACGAGCAGTACTTC.